This paragraph covers one T cell receptor (beta chain) sequence. Its antigen is still unknown. The sample holds no much larger clone one base away, and base qualities are not on file. Relative to germline, V is 2 bases shorter and J is 4 bases shorter, with 12 bases between their ends. The germline V gene (reference sequence) sets CDR1 to SEHNR and CDR2 to FQNEAQ. CDR3 length: 14 amino acids, cysteine to phenylalanine. Only the CDR3 part of the read is kept: 42 bases, read in frame from the first base. A second Seattle source provided samples from volunteer blood donors who had recovered from COVID-19. Collaborating institutions collected whole blood in K2EDTA tubes following their own protocols. For TCRbeta analysis, collaborator samples were shipped as frozen whole blood, as isolated PBMCs, or as DNA extracted from either sample type. This specimen belongs to a study of blood T cell repertoires in COVID-19 (dated by TCRdb to 2020 to 2022). Looking at the study overall: Samples from collaborators originated in the United States, Italy and Spain and spanned both the acute and convalescent phases of COVID-19. The material from the prospective study consisted of cDNA or gDNA derived from T cells, B-cell-depleted T cells, or PBMCs. Subjects who had been exposed to COVID-19, were actively infected with it, or had recovered from it provided the deeply sampled blood TCRbeta repertoires that made up the dataset. A freely available public database, intended as a resource for researchers studying the immune response to SARS-CoV-2, is where the repertoires were released. Samples were obtained from the ongoing ImmuneRACE study (first 160 participants) and from over 1,000 subjects provided by 6 global collaborators. Sample metadata almost always included a de-identified subject ID, COVID-19 status, age in years and sex. Where available, HLA class I and class II types were taken from metadata supplied by the sample provider and were not determined by assay-based typing.

TCRbeta CDR3 regions were amplified from genomic DNA using the immunoSEQ Assay, a bias-controlled multiplex PCR. Regarding the original processing steps: The number of nucleated cells in each sample was estimated by amplification of reference gene primers within the assay. To quantify the absolute abundance of each unique TCRbeta CDR3 rearrangement, sequence reads were collapsed and filtered. For each sample, productive Simpson clonality was calculated as the square root of Simpson's diversity index over productive rearrangements. TCRdb re-hosts the immuneACCESS table, in-frame sequences only. Its copies lack some clones; in the studies checked, an unresolved V gene accounts for under half of them, and the cause for the rest is not known. That table gives V, J and clone size, and the DNA gave D and trimming. The sample yields some 240,000 clones; over 80% were counted once. Approximately 1.4% of the sample is held by the ten biggest clonotypes.

Broader findings and caveats from the paper: The amount of clinical and demographic metadata varied by source and participant and was provided uncurated.

The clonotype originates from a woman aged 40 to 50 who had recovered from COVID-19. Rearrangement joined TRBV7-9 to TRBJ2-7, with the D segment identity uncertain. The source material was peripheral blood. The CDR3 protein: CASSLTPNGYEQYF. The DNA reads TGTGCCAGCAGCTTAACCCCGAACGGGTACGAGCAGTACTTC.